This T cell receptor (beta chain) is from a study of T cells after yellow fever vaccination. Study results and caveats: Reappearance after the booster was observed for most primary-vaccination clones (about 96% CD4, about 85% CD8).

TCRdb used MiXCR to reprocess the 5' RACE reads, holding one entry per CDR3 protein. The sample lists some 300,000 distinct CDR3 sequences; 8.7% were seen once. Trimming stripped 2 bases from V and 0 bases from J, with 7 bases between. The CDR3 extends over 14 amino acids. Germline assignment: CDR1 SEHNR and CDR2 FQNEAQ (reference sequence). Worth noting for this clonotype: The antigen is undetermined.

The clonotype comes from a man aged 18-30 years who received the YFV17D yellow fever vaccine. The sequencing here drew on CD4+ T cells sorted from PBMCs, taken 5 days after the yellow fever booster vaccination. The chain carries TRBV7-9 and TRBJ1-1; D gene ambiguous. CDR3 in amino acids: CASSLLGVNTEAFF. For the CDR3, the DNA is TGTGCCAGCAGCTTATTGGGTGTGAACACTGAAGCTTTCTTT.